This paragraph reports one TCR beta chain. Its antigen is undetermined. The PCR was carried out with 60 Vbeta primers and 13 Jbeta primers. Produced via immunoSEQ multiplex PCR; TCRdb's table is partial and in-frame only. The sample holds roughly 200,000 clones; approximately 78% are singletons and the top ten take around 3%. The CDR3 loop spans 15 amino acids. CDR1 and CDR2 from the germline V gene are MDHEN and SYDVKM. V gave up 3 bases and J gave up 3 bases, with 14 bases separating them. These data are taken from a study of cytomegalovirus exposure and HLA in healthy donors. Study context: T cells numbering around 200 million yielded approximately 120 million unique TCR beta sequences in an earlier analysis. Genetic ancestry analysis placed around four fifths of the 350 to 500 donors that were genotyped in the Caucasian-associated cluster. Study-level findings and limits: Per a prior analysis, the majority of TCR beta V segments were productive roughly 90% or roughly 30% of the time.

The chain joins TRBV28 to TRBJ2-5, with D possibly TRBD2 on 6 matching bases. Sequences were obtained from PBMCs. The clonotype was recovered from a woman aged 40 to 50 in good health and CMV-seronegative. This CDR3 is CASSFAGIEKETQYF. The CDR3 DNA follows: TGTGCCAGCAGTTTCGCGGGAATCGAAAAAGAGACCCAGTACTTC.